A selection of T cell receptor beta chains follows, all from one sample in a study of blood T cell repertoires in COVID-19. Clones were read by immunoSEQ multiplex PCR, and TCRdb kept only the in-frame ones, dropping some. The repertoire holds about 180,000 clones, with about 84% as singletons. The material sequenced was PBMCs or T cells enriched from blood (not recorded which). These receptors were collected from a woman aged 30 to 39 who had recovered from COVID-19. Both conserved end residues are part of each CDR3. A D gene is named only where the DNA matches it firmly. Only some rows state a clone size, as once, few, many or a class for expanded clones.

>TRBJ2-7|TRBV4-2|15|TRBD2|-
TGTGCCAGCTCGAGCGGGACCGAGAGATCCTACGAGCAGTACTTC
CASSSGTERSYEQYF
>TRBJ2-1|TRBV4-1|15|TRBD2|-
TGCGCCAGCAGCCCGGGGACTAGCGTGAACAATGAGCAGTTCTTC
CASSPGTSVNNEQFF
>TRBJ2-7|TRBV6-5|14|TRBD1|-
TGTGCCAGCAGCTCGGCGGACAGGGGTTACGAGCAGTACTTC
CASSSADRGYEQYF
>TRBJ2-1|TRBV27|15|TRBD2|-
TGTGCCAGCAGTTACCGGCTAGCGGACTACAATGAGCAGTTCTTC
CASSYRLADYNEQFF
>TRBJ2-2|TRBV19|20|TRBD2|-
TGTGCCAGTACCCCGACCGCCGGGACTAGCGGGAGGGGTACCGTCAGGGAGCTGTTTTTT
CASTPTAGTSGRGTVRELFF
>TRBJ2-1|TRBV29-1|15|TRBD2|-
TGCAGCGTCAACGGACTAGCGGGAGTGTGGGATGAGCAGTTCTTC
CSVNGLAGVWDEQFF
>TRBJ1-5|TRBV7-8|16|-|-
TGTGCCAGCAGCTTATTGACAGCCGCAAGCAATCAGCCCCAGCATTTT
CASSLLTAASNQPQHF
>TRBJ2-2|TRBV3-1/TRBV3-2|15|TRBD2|once
TGTGCCAGCAGCCCCTCGGGGGGGAACACCGGGGAGCTGTTTTTT
CASSPSGGNTGELFF
>TRBJ1-5|TRBV28|15|-|-
TGTGCCAGCAGGCTAAATAACAGGGGCAATCAGCCCCAGCATTTT
CASRLNNRGNQPQHF
>TRBJ2-7|TRBV2|15|-|-
TGTGCCAGCAAGTTTGACATGCGGGACTCCTACGAGCAGTACTTC
CASKFDMRDSYEQYF
>TRBJ1-1|TRBV18|15|TRBD1|-
TGTGCCAGCTCACGAGGGGGCGGAGGGAACACTGAAGCTTTCTTT
CASSRGGGGNTEAFF